These T cell receptor beta chains were read from a single sample in a study of T cell responses to AZD1222 COVID-19 vaccine. Measured with immunoSEQ multiplex PCR; TCRdb has only the in-frame clones, and not every one. The sample lists fewer than 140,000 clones, 90% occurring once. The sequences come from peripheral blood, collected 28 days after the second AZD1222 dose. The receptor source for this set is an adult who received the AZD1222 COVID-19 vaccine. Each CDR3 is given with its conserved first and last residue. Fields, in order: D gene, CDR3 length, clone size, V gene, J gene, CDR3 DNA, CDR3 protein. The D gene is left open where the match is weak. Size tells how often a clone was seen (once, few, many) or the class of an expanded clone, and some rows leave it out.

TRBD2,14,.,TRBV7-2,TRBJ2-7,TGTGCCAGCAGCTTATCGACTAGCGGGGGACTCGAATACTTC,CASSLSTSGGLEYF
.,16,.,TRBV19,TRBJ2-1,TGTGCCAGTAGTACAGGGGGGACTAGGATGAGGAATGAGCAGTTCTTC,CASSTGGTRMRNEQFF
.,16,once,TRBV7-9,TRBJ2-2,TGTGCCAGCAGCGTCGGTGTAGGGGGTAACACCGGGGAGCTGTTTTTT,CASSVGVGGNTGELFF
TRBD1,14,.,TRBV27,TRBJ2-7,TGTGCCAGCAGTGCCGGGACAGGAACCTACGAGCAGTACTTC,CASSAGTGTYEQYF
.,14,.,TRBV29-1,TRBJ2-7,TGCACCCCAGCCAAGGCAGACAATCCCTACGAGCAGTACTTC,CTPAKADNPYEQYF
TRBD2,17,.,TRBV7-7,TRBJ2-3,TGTGCTAGCACCCTCGGGGGAGCGGGGTTTAGCACAGATACGCAGTATTTT,CASTLGGAGFSTDTQYF
TRBD2,14,few,TRBV6-5,TRBJ2-7,TGTGCCAGCAGTCGGGGGGGCGCGTCCTACGAGCAGTACTTC,CASSRGGASYEQYF
.,18,.,TRBV7-2,TRBJ1-6,TGTGCCAGCAGCCGCGGTGGGGGGTCACAACTCTATAATTCACCCCTCCACTTT,CASSRGGGSQLYNSPLHF
TRBD1,15,once,TRBV15,TRBJ1-5,TGTGCCACCCAGACCGGACAGGGAGGTTATCAGCCCCAGCATTTT,CATQTGQGGYQPQHF
.,12,.,TRBV11-2,TRBJ2-3,TGTGCCAGCAGCCATCAGCAAGATACGCAGTATTTT,CASSHQQDTQYF
TRBD1,17,.,TRBV13,TRBJ1-5,TGTGCCAGCAGCTTAAGAGGACAGGGGCCCGCCAATCAGCCCCAGCATTTT,CASSLRGQGPANQPQHF
TRBD1,16,.,TRBV11-3,TRBJ2-1,TGTGCCAGCAGCTTAGGCGCACAGGGGTCAGGCGATGAGCAGTTCTTC,CASSLGAQGSGDEQFF
TRBD2,15,.,TRBV2,TRBJ2-1,TGTGCCAGCAGTCCCGGCGGGGGGGCCGGCAATGAGCAGTTCTTC,CASSPGGGAGNEQFF
.,14,once,TRBV11-1,TRBJ2-1,TGTGCCAGCAGCTTAGCGGGGGGGCTGAATGAGCAGTTCTTC,CASSLAGGLNEQFF
TRBD2,18,.,TRBV6-6,TRBJ2-1,TGTGCCAGCAGTCGGGTATTAGCGGGGTCCGATCCATACAATGAGCAGTTCTTC,CASSRVLAGSDPYNEQFF
.,15,.,TRBV4-3,TRBJ2-7,TGCGCCAGCAGCCATCCCCGAGGGGCATCCTACGAGCAGTACTTC,CASSHPRGASYEQYF
.,14,.,TRBV27,TRBJ1-3,TGTGCCAGCAGCCCCGTTTGGGCTGGAAACACCATATATTTT,CASSPVWAGNTIYF
.,14,.,TRBV10-3,TRBJ1-5,TGTGCCATCAGCCCCGGACAGTCCAATCAGCCCCAGCATTTT,CAISPGQSNQPQHF
TRBD1,14,.,TRBV2,TRBJ2-7,TGTGCCAGCAGGATGGGGACAGGCTCCTACGAGCAGTACTTC,CASRMGTGSYEQYF
.,13,.,TRBV30,TRBJ2-7,TGTGCCTGGAGTGTGATGGGGGACTACGAGCAGTACTTC,CAWSVMGDYEQYF
TRBD1,16,once,TRBV9,TRBJ1-3,TGTGCCAGCAGCGACGACAGGGGAGGGTCTGGAAACACCATATATTTT,CASSDDRGGSGNTIYF
.,13,.,TRBV19,TRBJ1-6,TGTGCCAGTAGCTGGAGGAATAATTCACCCCTCCACTTT,CASSWRNNSPLHF
TRBD1,14,once,TRBV6-5,TRBJ1-1,TGTGCCAGCAGAACAGGGGTGAAGAACACTGAAGCTTTCTTT,CASRTGVKNTEAFF
.,10,.,TRBV28,TRBJ1-2,TGTGCCAGCAGTGGGCGTGGCTACACCTTC,CASSGRGYTF
TRBD2,15,.,TRBV7-9,TRBJ2-3,TGTGCCAGCAGCGCACTAGCGGGGCGCACAGATACGCAGTATTTT,CASSALAGRTDTQYF
.,14,once,TRBV7-3,TRBJ2-2,TGTGCCAGCAGCCGAGAGATGGGCACCGGGGAGCTGTTTTTT,CASSREMGTGELFF
.,14,.,TRBV6-5,TRBJ2-7,TGTGCCAGCAGTTACGGGGGGTCTTGGAGCGAGCAGTACTTC,CASSYGGSWSEQYF
TRBD2,14,.,TRBV5-1,TRBJ2-1,TGCGCCAGCCGGACGGGGGGGACCGACAATGAGCAGTTCTTC,CASRTGGTDNEQFF
.,12,.,TRBV30,TRBJ2-7,TGTGCCTGGCAGGAGAGCCGCTACGAGCAGTACTTC,CAWQESRYEQYF
TRBD2,17,.,TRBV7-2,TRBJ2-5,TGTGCCAGCAGCTTAGTGTTAGCGGGGGGGCCAGGAGAGACCCAGTACTTC,CASSLVLAGGPGETQYF
TRBD1,15,.,TRBV6-5,TRBJ2-1,TGTGCCAGCAGTAGGGGACAGTACGAGGACAATGAGCAGTTCTTC,CASSRGQYEDNEQFF
.,16,.,TRBV7-8,TRBJ1-5,TGTGCCAGCAGCTTAGCGCTGGGAGGGATCAATCAGCCCCAGCATTTT,CASSLALGGINQPQHF
.,12,.,TRBV7-9,TRBJ2-7,TGTGCCAGCAGCTTAGTAGAGTACGAGCAGTACTTC,CASSLVEYEQYF
.,15,.,TRBV14,TRBJ2-1,TGTGCCAGCAGCCGGGACACCTTCTCCTACAATGAGCAGTTCTTC,CASSRDTFSYNEQFF
TRBD1,15,.,TRBV6-5,TRBJ2-7,TGTGCCAGCAGCACCCCCGGGACAGGCACGTACGAGCAGTACTTC,CASSTPGTGTYEQYF
.,14,.,TRBV9,TRBJ1-3,TGTGCCAGCAGCCCTCAGGACTCTGGAAACACCATATATTTT,CASSPQDSGNTIYF
.,16,.,TRBV18,TRBJ1-5,TGTGCCAGCTCACCCGAGGTAGGGGCGGCCAATCAGCCCCAGCATTTT,CASSPEVGAANQPQHF
.,14,once,TRBV19,TRBJ2-1,TGTGCCAGTAGTGGCCTGGCGGTCTTGGATGAGCAGTTCTTC,CASSGLAVLDEQFF
.,17,.,TRBV5-5,TRBJ2-7,TGTGCCAGCAGCTTTTCGCCCCTCTCAAGCGGCTCCTACGAGCAGTACTTC,CASSFSPLSSGSYEQYF
.,16,.,TRBV7-2,TRBJ2-7,TGTGCCAGCAGCTTAGAGGGGGGACTCACACGCTACGAGCAGTACTTC,CASSLEGGLTRYEQYF
.,20,.,TRBV1,TRBJ1-6,TGCACCAGCAGCCAAGATCGCTGCGGGCGTAGGCCAGGATATAATTCACCCCTCCACTTT,CTSSQDRCGRRPGYNSPLHF
.,12,.,TRBV7-8,TRBJ2-2,TGTGCCAGCAGCCCCCCTGGGGGGGAGCTGTTTTTT,CASSPPGGELFF
.,13,.,TRBV18,TRBJ1-1,TGTGCCAGCTCTCCCGCGGGGAACACTGAAGCTTTCTTT,CASSPAGNTEAFF
TRBD2,16,once,TRBV20-1,TRBJ2-2,TGCAGTGCTAGTAGCGGGGGGGTCTCGAACACCGGGGAGCTGTTTTTT,CSASSGGVSNTGELFF
TRBD1,13,.,TRBV19,TRBJ1-1,TGTGCCAGTTCTCCGGGACAGGGGCAAGTAGCTTTCTTT,CASSPGQGQVAFF
.,14,.,TRBV4-1,TRBJ1-1,TGCGCCAGCAGCCAGGGCGTTATGAACACTGAAGCTTTCTTT,CASSQGVMNTEAFF
.,16,.,TRBV6-6,TRBJ2-2,TGTGCCAGCAGTTACATGTCAGGGGTGATCACCGGGGAGCTGTTTTTT,CASSYMSGVITGELFF
.,14,.,TRBV7-9,TRBJ1-3,TGTGCCAGCAGAGACGGAAGCTCTGGAAACACCATATATTTT,CASRDGSSGNTIYF
TRBD1,14,.,TRBV9,TRBJ1-5,TGTGCCAGCAGCCCAGGGGGAACTAATCAGCCCCAGCATTTT,CASSPGGTNQPQHF
TRBD1,16,once,TRBV9,TRBJ2-2,TGTGCCAGCAGCGTAGGACAGGGAATAAACACCGGGGAGCTGTTTTTT,CASSVGQGINTGELFF
.,15,.,TRBV4-1,TRBJ1-5,TGCGCCAGCAGCCAACCTCCGAGCCTCAATCAGCCCCAGCATTTT,CASSQPPSLNQPQHF
TRBD1,15,.,TRBV6-5,TRBJ2-7,TGTGCCAGCAGCTTGGGGACAGGGAGCTCCTACGAGCAGTACTTC,CASSLGTGSSYEQYF
.,12,.,TRBV29-1,TRBJ1-2,TGCAGCGTTGCTCCCGCGCGGTATGGCTACACCTTC,CSVAPARYGYTF
.,19,.,TRBV14,TRBJ1-4,TGTGCCAGCAGCCAAGGGGCCACAGGACCTATGTATCCGGAAGAAAAACTGTTTTTT,CASSQGATGPMYPEEKLFF
.,15,once,TRBV10-3,TRBJ1-2,TGTGCCATCAGTGAGAGGCCCAGGGACCTCTATGGCTACACCTTC,CAISERPRDLYGYTF
.,11,.,TRBV10-3,TRBJ1-5,TGTGCCATCATAGTGTATCAGCCCCAGCATTTT,CAIIVYQPQHF